The following is a T cell receptor beta chain sequence with its context. The CDR3 runs 15 residues. The germline gives CDR1 MNHEY, CDR2 SVGEGT. V lost 2 bases and J 9 bases, leaving 17 bases between the germline ends. Data came from immunoSEQ multiplex PCR; TCRdb stores just in-frame clones and leaves some out. The sample lists about 97,000 clones; around 84% were seen once. This specimen comes from a study of blood T cell repertoires in COVID-19. For the study at large: Samples of COVID-19 (acute and convalescent) were obtained from the United States, Italy and Spain.

This TCR was recovered from a human donor in a cohort sampled during active COVID-19. The sequencing sample was made of peripheral blood. The J gene is TRBJ2-1, the V gene TRBV6-2 or TRBV6-3; weak D call: TRBD2 (6 bases). In DNA form, the CDR3 reads TGTGCCAGCAGTTACCATATAACAAGCGGGCTTGAGCAGTTCTTC. This translates into CASSYHITSGLEQFF.